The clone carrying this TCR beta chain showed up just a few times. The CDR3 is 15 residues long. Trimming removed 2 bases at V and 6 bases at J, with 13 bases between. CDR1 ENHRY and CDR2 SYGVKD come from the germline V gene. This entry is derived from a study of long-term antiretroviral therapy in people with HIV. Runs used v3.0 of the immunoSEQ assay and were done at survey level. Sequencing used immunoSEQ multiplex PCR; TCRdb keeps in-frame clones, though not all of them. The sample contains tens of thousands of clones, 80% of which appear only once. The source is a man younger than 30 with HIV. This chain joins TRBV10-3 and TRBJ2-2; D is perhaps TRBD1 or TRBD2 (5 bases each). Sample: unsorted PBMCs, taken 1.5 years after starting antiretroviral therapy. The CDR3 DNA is TGTGCCATCAGTGAGATTGGGGCCGGGGCCGGGGAGCTGTTTTTT. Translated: CAISEIGAGAGELFF.